This TCR beta chain was recovered during a study of chemoradiotherapy in HPV16-positive cancers (dated by TCRdb to between 2022 and 2023). Concerning the study at large: Candidate HPV-specific T-cell clones and common TCR motifs were defined through functional T-cell assays on cells from two HPV16-positive patients. The study asked whether T-cell immunity against the HPV oncoproteins E6 and E7 changes during chemoradiotherapy and whether it affects survival. The candidate HPV-specific TCRs and motifs were then tracked in TCR repertoires from around 86 patients with HPV-related cancers.

General conclusions and limits of the study: The functional definition of HPV-specific T cells was derived from only a couple of HPV16-positive patients, and the survival association was reported for HPV16-positive patients. Expansion of candidate HPV-specific clones and E7-related TCR motifs was observed in the tumor microenvironment during treatment, whereas no such expansion was observed for non-HPV-specific T cells. In HPV16-positive patients, expansion of HPV-responsive T cells during chemoradiotherapy was associated with improved recurrence-free survival.

Sequences MNHNS (CDR1) and SASEGT (CDR2) are obtained from the germline V gene. Trimming at the junction amounts to 1 base on V and 6 bases on J, and the germline ends lie 16 bases apart. The CDR3 holds 15 amino acids from the cysteine to the phenylalanine. CDR3 DNA is the only sequence kept; it has 45 bases, read in frame from the first base. Preparation of the library involved the immunoSEQ multiplex PCR assay. The table comes from immuneACCESS by way of TCRdb, which keeps in-frame sequences with V and J called. Part of the clones is missing from these tables; in studies checked, under half for an unresolved V gene and the rest for unknown reasons. The sample table records about 8,000 clones; 70% to 90% of these occur just once. The top ten clonotypes cover over 3% of the sample. About this clone: Its antigen is currently not known. Base qualities are not provided; no much larger clone lies one nucleotide away.

Because repertoires were sampled repeatedly during chemoradiotherapy, clonal expansion in the tumor microenvironment could be followed. The TCR comes from a human donor with HPV-associated anogenital cancer. Here the chain combines TRBV6-1 and TRBJ2-7; no D gene call is confident. The sequencing used tumor tissue, collected from a patient who underwent chemoradiotherapy. For the CDR3, the sequence is CASSEGTIPPREQYF. The nucleotides read TGTGCCAGCAGTGAAGGCACTATTCCCCCGCGCGAGCAGTACTTC.